A selection of T cell receptor beta chains follows, all from one sample in a study of T cell responses to AZD1222 COVID-19 vaccine. Produced via immunoSEQ multiplex PCR; TCRdb's table is partial and in-frame only. The data contain under 200,000 clones, 88% of them seen just once; the ten biggest clones take up 25% to 30%. The specimen comprised peripheral blood, sampled 28 days after the second AZD1222 dose. The receptors stem from an adult who received the AZD1222 COVID-19 vaccine. The CDR3 runs from the conserved cysteine through the conserved F or W. D genes are given only for firm matches. Clone size is given for some rows only: seen once, a few or many times, or a class if the clone is expanded.

j_gene: TRBJ2-2
abundance: -
d_gene: -
v_gene: TRBV28
CDR3aa: CASRPPGDGELFF
CDR3nt: TGTGCCAGCAGACCACCAGGGGACGGGGAGCTGTTTTTT

j_gene: TRBJ1-4
abundance: few
d_gene: -
v_gene: TRBV2
CDR3aa: CASIGRSEKLFF
CDR3nt: TGTGCCAGCATTGGAAGATCCGAAAAACTGTTTTTT

j_gene: TRBJ2-3
abundance: -
d_gene: -
v_gene: TRBV18
CDR3aa: CASSSMTQVGTDTQYF
CDR3nt: TGTGCCAGCTCATCGATGACCCAGGTGGGCACAGATACGCAGTATTTT

j_gene: TRBJ1-2
abundance: few
d_gene: -
v_gene: TRBV18
CDR3aa: CASSPDEIYGYTF
CDR3nt: TGTGCCAGCTCACCGGACGAGATTTACGGCTACACCTTC

j_gene: TRBJ2-1
abundance: -
d_gene: -
v_gene: TRBV20-1
CDR3aa: CSASRTNNEQFF
CDR3nt: TGCAGTGCTAGTAGGACTAATAATGAGCAGTTCTTC

j_gene: TRBJ2-3
abundance: -
d_gene: -
v_gene: TRBV7-2
CDR3aa: CASSFRLSDTQYF
CDR3nt: TGTGCCAGCAGCTTTCGACTCTCAGATACGCAGTATTTT

j_gene: TRBJ2-7
abundance: -
d_gene: TRBD2
v_gene: TRBV9
CDR3aa: CASSVGSGTSSYEQYF
CDR3nt: TGTGCCAGCAGCGTAGGGAGCGGGACCAGCTCCTACGAGCAGTACTTC

j_gene: TRBJ2-2
abundance: few
d_gene: -
v_gene: TRBV5-1
CDR3aa: CASSPDSTNTGELFF
CDR3nt: TGCGCCAGCAGCCCGGACAGTACGAACACCGGGGAGCTGTTTTTT

j_gene: TRBJ2-3
abundance: -
d_gene: -
v_gene: TRBV7-9
CDR3aa: CASSLSGSSADTQYF
CDR3nt: TGTGCCAGCAGCTTAAGTGGCTCCTCAGCAGATACGCAGTATTTT

j_gene: TRBJ2-7
abundance: -
d_gene: TRBD2
v_gene: TRBV29-1
CDR3aa: CSVTGTSEERQYF
CDR3nt: TGCAGCGTTACCGGGACTAGCGAAGAAAGGCAGTACTTC

j_gene: TRBJ1-2
abundance: -
d_gene: TRBD1
v_gene: TRBV27
CDR3aa: CASSSGQGVVYTF
CDR3nt: TGTGCCAGCAGTTCCGGACAGGGGGTTGTCTACACCTTC

j_gene: TRBJ1-4
abundance: -
d_gene: -
v_gene: TRBV15
CDR3aa: CATSPRGGASTNEKLFF
CDR3nt: TGTGCCACCAGCCCACGCGGGGGGGCCTCAACTAATGAAAAACTGTTTTTT

j_gene: TRBJ2-7
abundance: few
d_gene: TRBD1
v_gene: TRBV15
CDR3aa: CAPGQGLDEQYF
CDR3nt: TGTGCCCCCGGACAGGGACTTGACGAGCAGTACTTC

j_gene: TRBJ2-7
abundance: -
d_gene: -
v_gene: TRBV7-2
CDR3aa: CASIPAGTGFFAYEQYF
CDR3nt: TGTGCCAGCATCCCAGCGGGTACGGGGTTTTTCGCCTACGAGCAGTACTTC

j_gene: TRBJ1-4
abundance: -
d_gene: -
v_gene: TRBV19
CDR3aa: CASLAGPPRGEKLFF
CDR3nt: TGTGCCAGCCTGGCTGGGCCCCCGAGAGGTGAAAAACTGTTTTTT

j_gene: TRBJ1-4
abundance: -
d_gene: -
v_gene: TRBV7-9
CDR3aa: CASSRGEGAANEKLFF
CDR3nt: TGTGCCAGCAGCAGAGGGGAGGGAGCAGCTAATGAAAAACTGTTTTTT

j_gene: TRBJ2-7
abundance: -
d_gene: -
v_gene: TRBV5-1
CDR3aa: CASSSGGIYEQYF
CDR3nt: TGCGCCAGCAGCTCGGGTGGGATCTACGAGCAGTACTTC

j_gene: TRBJ1-2
abundance: -
d_gene: -
v_gene: TRBV3-1/TRBV3-2
CDR3aa: CASTGGFAYGYTF
CDR3nt: TGTGCCAGCACTGGCGGCTTTGCCTATGGCTACACCTTC

j_gene: TRBJ2-5
abundance: -
d_gene: -
v_gene: TRBV28
CDR3aa: CASRGETQYF
CDR3nt: TGTGCCAGCAGGGGAGAGACCCAGTACTTC

j_gene: TRBJ2-7
abundance: -
d_gene: TRBD1
v_gene: TRBV19
CDR3aa: CASSGGQGFFNEQYF
CDR3nt: TGTGCCAGTAGTGGGGGACAGGGGTTTTTCAACGAGCAGTACTTC

j_gene: TRBJ2-1
abundance: -
d_gene: -
v_gene: TRBV7-9
CDR3aa: CASSLVTNEQFF
CDR3nt: TGTGCCAGCAGCTTAGTAACTAATGAGCAGTTCTTC

j_gene: TRBJ1-1
abundance: -
d_gene: -
v_gene: TRBV6-2/TRBV6-3
CDR3aa: CASSYSTAAEAFF
CDR3nt: TGTGCCAGCAGTTACTCGACGGCTGCGGAAGCTTTCTTT

j_gene: TRBJ2-7
abundance: -
d_gene: TRBD1
v_gene: TRBV19
CDR3aa: CATGTGNYEQYF
CDR3nt: TGTGCCACCGGGACAGGGAACTACGAGCAGTACTTC

j_gene: TRBJ2-7
abundance: -
d_gene: TRBD2
v_gene: TRBV7-8
CDR3aa: CASSLTAGGFREQYF
CDR3nt: TGTGCCAGCAGCTTAACGGCGGGAGGGTTCAGGGAGCAGTACTTC

j_gene: TRBJ2-1
abundance: -
d_gene: -
v_gene: TRBV4-2
CDR3aa: CASSQDVRANEQFF
CDR3nt: TGTGCCAGCAGCCAAGATGTGAGGGCCAATGAGCAGTTCTTC

j_gene: TRBJ1-1
abundance: -
d_gene: -
v_gene: TRBV14
CDR3aa: CASSQDSGGRAFF
CDR3nt: TGTGCCAGCAGCCAAGATTCTGGTGGAAGGGCTTTCTTT

j_gene: TRBJ2-1
abundance: -
d_gene: -
v_gene: TRBV30
CDR3aa: CAWSAVNEQFF
CDR3nt: TGTGCCTGGAGCGCAGTAAATGAGCAGTTCTTC

j_gene: TRBJ2-1
abundance: -
d_gene: TRBD2
v_gene: TRBV9
CDR3aa: CASSVGTGTSYNEQFF
CDR3nt: TGTGCCAGCAGCGTAGGGACCGGGACTAGCTACAATGAGCAGTTCTTC

j_gene: TRBJ2-1
abundance: -
d_gene: -
v_gene: TRBV7-9
CDR3aa: CASSLDSQPYEQFF
CDR3nt: TGTGCCAGCAGCTTAGACTCTCAACCGTATGAGCAGTTCTTC

j_gene: TRBJ1-1
abundance: once
d_gene: -
v_gene: TRBV6-6
CDR3aa: CASSPSAEAFF
CDR3nt: TGTGCCAGCAGCCCCTCGGCTGAAGCTTTCTTT

j_gene: TRBJ2-3
abundance: -
d_gene: -
v_gene: TRBV5-8
CDR3aa: CASNPSPGHSTDTQYF
CDR3nt: TGTGCCAGCAACCCTTCCCCGGGACATAGCACAGATACGCAGTATTTT

j_gene: TRBJ1-5
abundance: -
d_gene: -
v_gene: TRBV25-1
CDR3aa: CASSEGGTNQPQHF
CDR3nt: TGTGCCAGCAGTGAAGGGGGTACCAATCAGCCCCAGCATTTT

j_gene: TRBJ2-5
abundance: once
d_gene: TRBD2
v_gene: TRBV18
CDR3aa: CASSPPGLAEETQYF
CDR3nt: TGTGCCAGCTCACCGCCGGGACTAGCGGAAGAGACCCAGTACTTC

j_gene: TRBJ2-1
abundance: -
d_gene: -
v_gene: TRBV2
CDR3aa: CASRGTRLVRQFF
CDR3nt: TGTGCCAGCAGGGGGACAAGACTAGTAAGGCAGTTCTTC

j_gene: TRBJ2-7
abundance: -
d_gene: TRBD2
v_gene: TRBV11-1
CDR3aa: CASSLSWGGEQYF
CDR3nt: TGTGCCAGCAGCCTATCATGGGGGGGCGAGCAGTACTTC

j_gene: TRBJ1-2
abundance: -
d_gene: TRBD1
v_gene: TRBV19
CDR3aa: CASSPRQGYGYTF
CDR3nt: TGTGCCAGTAGTCCCCGACAGGGCTATGGCTACACCTTC

j_gene: TRBJ2-2
abundance: once
d_gene: TRBD2
v_gene: TRBV7-2
CDR3aa: CASSGGVGGELFF
CDR3nt: TGTGCCAGCAGCGGGGGGGTCGGCGGGGAGCTGTTTTTT

j_gene: TRBJ1-5
abundance: -
d_gene: -
v_gene: TRBV28
CDR3aa: CASSGAIQPQHF
CDR3nt: TGTGCCAGCAGTGGCGCTATTCAGCCCCAGCATTTT

j_gene: TRBJ2-1
abundance: -
d_gene: TRBD2
v_gene: TRBV3-1/TRBV3-2
CDR3aa: CASSPSGTVGLAGKNEQFF
CDR3nt: TGTGCCAGCAGCCCCTCCGGGACAGTGGGACTAGCGGGAAAGAATGAGCAGTTCTTC

j_gene: TRBJ2-7
abundance: -
d_gene: -
v_gene: TRBV10-1
CDR3aa: CASSQTLRDQRYEQYF
CDR3nt: TGCGCCAGCAGCCAGACCCTCCGGGACCAACGCTACGAGCAGTACTTC

j_gene: TRBJ2-7
abundance: few
d_gene: TRBD2
v_gene: TRBV2
CDR3aa: CASSAPSPGTSAYEQYF
CDR3nt: TGTGCCAGCAGTGCCCCCTCGCCCGGGACTAGCGCCTACGAGCAGTACTTC

j_gene: TRBJ1-1
abundance: once
d_gene: -
v_gene: TRBV6-2/TRBV6-3
CDR3aa: CASSYAGTEAFF
CDR3nt: TGTGCCAGCAGTTACGCGGGAACTGAAGCTTTCTTT

j_gene: TRBJ2-3
abundance: -
d_gene: -
v_gene: TRBV6-5
CDR3aa: CALAVTGTDTQYF
CDR3nt: TGTGCCTTAGCGGTCACTGGGACAGATACGCAGTATTTT

j_gene: TRBJ1-3
abundance: -
d_gene: -
v_gene: TRBV5-4
CDR3aa: CASSLGPDSGNTIYF
CDR3nt: TGTGCCAGCAGCTTGGGGCCGGACTCTGGAAACACCATATATTTT

j_gene: TRBJ1-2
abundance: few
d_gene: -
v_gene: TRBV6-2/TRBV6-3
CDR3aa: CASSYPAAYGYTF
CDR3nt: TGTGCCAGCAGTTACCCGGCGGCCTATGGCTACACCTTC

j_gene: TRBJ2-7
abundance: -
d_gene: -
v_gene: TRBV6-6
CDR3aa: CASIGGNDEQYF
CDR3nt: TGTGCCAGCATAGGGGGGAATGACGAGCAGTACTTC

j_gene: TRBJ2-5
abundance: -
d_gene: -
v_gene: TRBV28
CDR3aa: CASSSVGLSLYF
CDR3nt: TGTGCCAGCAGTTCCGTAGGACTTAGTTTGTACTTC

j_gene: TRBJ1-6
abundance: -
d_gene: -
v_gene: TRBV7-3
CDR3aa: CASSPWGRASGSPLHF
CDR3nt: TGTGCCAGCAGCCCGTGGGGCAGGGCCAGTGGTTCACCCCTCCACTTT

j_gene: TRBJ2-3
abundance: -
d_gene: -
v_gene: TRBV7-9
CDR3aa: CASSDSTDTQYF
CDR3nt: TGTGCCAGCAGTGACAGCACAGATACGCAGTATTTT

j_gene: TRBJ2-7
abundance: -
d_gene: TRBD1
v_gene: TRBV5-1
CDR3aa: CASNRDSFSYEQYF
CDR3nt: TGCGCCAGCAATAGGGACAGTTTCTCCTACGAGCAGTACTTC

j_gene: TRBJ1-1
abundance: -
d_gene: -
v_gene: TRBV28
CDR3aa: CASSTLSVMNTEAFF
CDR3nt: TGTGCCAGCAGTACCCTTTCGGTTATGAACACTGAAGCTTTCTTT

j_gene: TRBJ2-1
abundance: few
d_gene: -
v_gene: TRBV3-1/TRBV3-2
CDR3aa: CASSQERIASYNEQFF
CDR3nt: TGTGCCAGCAGCCAAGAGAGGATAGCGTCCTACAATGAGCAGTTCTTC